A single T cell receptor (beta chain) is shown here with its context. Antigen specificity is unknown. PCR used 60 Vbeta primers and 13 Jbeta primers. Assay: immunoSEQ multiplex PCR; the TCRdb copy retains only in-frame clones and omits some. The sample consists of more than 100,000 clones, less than 20% of them appearing once. This specimen belongs to a study of cytomegalovirus exposure and HLA in healthy donors. Turning to the study itself: A prior analysis found 117 million unique TCR beta sequences from some 200 million T cells.

Findings of the study overall: Indistinguishable V segments such as TRBV6-2 and TRBV6-3 were excluded. The study recorded 160 or so TCR beta chains that were cytomegalovirus-associated. A later analysis linked a missense variant in DCLRE1C to the trimming of TCR beta V and J genes.

V shed 0 bases and J shed 3 bases, with 8 bases lying between them. The germline gives CDR1 SGHRS, CDR2 YFSETQ. The CDR3 length is 14 residues. The sequence was collected from a woman under 30 in good health and CMV-seronegative. Input material: PBMCs. The chain combines TRBV5-1 with TRBJ2-3; a weak D match, TRBD1 (5 bases). CDR3 DNA sequence: TGCGCCAGCAGCTTGGATTCAGGGACAGATACGCAGTATTTT. Protein sequence: CASSLDSGTDTQYF. The full variable domain, rest sourced from reference TRBV5-1 and TRBJ2-3, is KAGVTQTPRYLIKTRGQQVTLSCSPISGHRSVSWYQQTPGQGLQFLFEYFSETQRNKGNFPGRFSGRQFSNSRSEMNVSTLELGDSALYLCASSLDSGTDTQYFGPGTRLTVL.